The present entry profiles one TCR beta chain with its context. Its cognate antigen is unknown. The TCRbeta library incorporated unique molecular identifiers. TCRdb redid the calling of the PCR reads with MiXCR, one entry per CDR3 protein. The sample holds 250,000 to 400,000 distinct CDR3 sequences; roughly 21% are singletons and the top ten take 10% to 11%. The CDR3 totals 14 residues. The data derive from a study of T-cell reconstitution after alpha-beta-depleted transplantation in children. Overall study results and limits: Reported findings indicate that, about two months after transplant, alpha-beta T cells came from several hundred expanded clones, which were derived from non-depleted graft cells.

Specimen: PBMCs, mostly from graft donor cells, collected 180 days after TCRalphabeta/CD19-depleted stem cell transplant. The sequence was collected from a male patient between 5 and 17 years old who had a stem cell transplant for acute lymphoblastic leukemia, so the T cells may come from the graft donor. V and J are TRBV21-1 and TRBJ2-7; TRBD2 reflects the table's D call only, with no check against the DNA. TRBV21-1 is described as a pseudogene. CDR3 nucleotide sequence: TGTGCCAGCAGCAAAGCTGACTACTCCTACGAGCAGTACTTC. Its translation is CASSKADYSYEQYF.